Each of the 27 T cell receptor beta chains below was sequenced from the same sample in a study of T cells in Graves' hyperthyroidism and ophthalmopathy. TCR beta CDR3 sequences were amplified from RNA transcripts. Carried out on the TCR CDR3, a first-round RT-PCR used the HTBI primer set. One entry per CDR3 protein, called by TCRdb with MiXCR from the multiplex PCR reads. This sample carries under 400,000 distinct CDR3 sequences, about 14% of them seen once, and the ten largest clones take 9.5% to 11%. The sequencing sample was made of blood. The receptors originated from a woman between 55 and 75 years old with Graves' hyperthyroidism.

This clonotype occurred many times. The rearrangement links TRBV7-2 to TRBJ2-3, with unresolved D. V was pared by 5 bases and J by 2 bases, with 2 bases between. Looked up from germline, CDR1 is SGHTA and CDR2 is FQGNSA. This CDR3 comprises 11 residues. CDR3 in DNA: TGTACCAGCAGCCTCACAGATACGCAGTATTTT. Protein sequence: CTSSLTDTQYF.

This clonotype was counted ten times or more. The chain links TRBV6-1 to TRBJ2-3; tentatively, D is TRBD2 (6 bases). Trimming stripped 11 bases from V and 3 bases from J, with 12 bases between. The CDR3 is 12 amino acids. CDR1 is MNHNS and CDR2 is SASEGT in the germline V gene. The CDR3 coding sequence is TGTGCCCTATGGGGGGAGACAGATACGCAGTATTTT. Amino acid sequence: CALWGETDTQYF.

In its sample, this clonotype was seen many times. The CDR3 here is CASSLRTTDTQYF. CDR3 nucleotide sequence: TGTGCCAGCAGCCTGAGGACGACAGATACGCAGTATTTT. V usage is TRBV3-1 and J usage is TRBJ2-3; D gene ambiguous. Germline CDR1 is LGHDT and CDR2 is YNNKEL (reference sequence). This CDR3 has 13 amino acids. The germline V and J ends were trimmed by 4 bases and 3 bases, with 8 bases remaining between them.

A note on this clonotype: One junction end disagrees with the germline gene, perhaps due to a read error. The chain couples TRBV11-2 to TRBJ2-7; maybe TRBD1 (6 bases). The CDR3 has 15 residues. Germline values: CDR1 SGHAT, CDR2 FQNNGV. The CDR3 nucleotides read TGTGCCAGCAGCTTAGTAACAGGGACCACCTACGAGCAGCACTTC. It encodes CASSLVTGTTYEQHF.

This clonotype came up many times. This may stem from a read error, because a much larger clone lies one nucleotide away. V gene TRBV5-5 combines with J gene TRBJ2-7; 7 nucleotides line up with TRBD1. Germline loops: CDR1 SGHKS, CDR2 YYEKEE (reference sequence). This CDR3 has 13 residues. After removal of 5 bases from V and 0 bases from J, the junction contained 2 bases not matched to a gene. The CDR3 sequence: CASRRDSSYEQYF. The CDR3 coding sequence is TGTGCCAGCAGACGGGACAGCTCCTACGAGCAGTACTTC.

This clonotype was seen ten or more times. This rearrangement joins TRBV11-2 to TRBJ2-1; 10 bases are shared with TRBD2. V shed 0 bases and J 7 bases; nucleotides not matched to a gene: 9. Germline-derived CDR1 and CDR2 are SGHAT and FQNNGV. CDR3 length: 17 residues. The CDR3 loop reads CASSLDLGAGGLNEQFF. Written as DNA, the CDR3 is TGTGCCAGCAGCTTAGATCTGGGAGCGGGAGGGCTGAATGAGCAGTTCTTC.

This clonotype was seen a handful of times. The V call is TRBV7-9, the J call TRBJ2-2; the match to TRBD2 covers 8 bases. CDR3 length: 15 amino acids. V was pared by 6 bases and J by 3 bases, with 6 bases of the junction left unmatched. Germline V gene data show CDR1 as SEHNR and CDR2 as FQNEAQ (reference sequence). CDR3 bases: TGTGCCAGCAGAGGGTCGGGAGGGTACACCGGGGAGCTGTTTTTT. Amino acid sequence: CASRGSGGYTGELFF.

This clonotype was found many times. The chain couples TRBV11-1 to TRBJ2-5; 9 nucleotides align to TRBD2. The CDR3 consists of 17 residues. Trimming removed 4 bases from V and 3 bases from J; junction bases left unmatched: 12. The V gene's germline CDR1 is SGHAT and CDR2 FQDESV (reference sequence). CDR3 bases: TGTGCCAGCAGCTCCAAACGTAGCGGGAGAGGCGAAGAGACCCAGTACTTC. Its translation: CASSSKRSGRGEETQYF. Variable domain in full (rest from reference TRBV11-1 and TRBJ2-5): EAEVAQSPRYKITEKSQAVAFWCDPISGHATLYWYRQILGQGPELLVQFQDESVVDDSQLPKDRFSAERLKGVDSTLKIQPAELGDSAMYLCASSSKRSGRGEETQYFGPGTRLLVL.

This chain connects TRBV5-1 to TRBJ1-3; perhaps TRBD1 as D (5 bases). The CDR3 runs 14 residues. V was shortened by 0 bases and J by 12 bases, with 16 bases between the two germline ends. Germline V gene lookup returns CDR1 SGHRS and CDR2 YFSETQ. CDR3: CASSLGAGNHLIYF. CDR3 DNA: TGCGCCAGCAGCTTGGGGGCAGGGAATCATCTCATATATTTT.

This clonotype was observed many times. This chain joins TRBV12-5 and TRBJ1-4; tentatively, D is TRBD1 (5 bases). The ends were cut back, 4 bases at V and 8 bases at J, with 11 bases in the middle. The CDR3 consists of 13 residues. Germline V gene lookup returns CDR1 LGHNT and CDR2 FRNRAP. The CDR3 DNA reads TGTGCTAGTGGTTCGGGGGTAGGAGAAAAACTGTTTTTT. Residues: CASGSGVGEKLFF.

This clonotype was found many times. The V and J genes are TRBV2 and TRBJ2-3; D gene unclear. Trimming took off 2 bases at V and 0 bases at J, with 6 bases between the two ends. Per germline, CDR1 SNHLY and CDR2 FYNNEI. The CDR3 length is 14 residues. CDR3 nucleotides: TGTGCCAGCAGTGAACTGCTTAGCACAGATACGCAGTATTTT. Translating it yields CASSELLSTDTQYF.

This clonotype was picked up a small number of times. V is TRBV5-1 and J is TRBJ1-3, with D possibly being TRBD1 (5 bases). Germline CDR1 is SGHRS and CDR2 is YFSETQ. The V end lost 4 bases, the J end lost 4 bases, and 15 bases lay between the germline ends. This CDR3 comprises 15 residues. CDR3 residues: CASSDGTFGGNTIYF. CDR3 DNA: TGCGCCAGCAGCGACGGGACTTTTGGGGGAAACACCATATATTTT.

This clonotype was picked up a small number of times. This chain links TRBV6-6 with TRBJ1-5; no clear D. The V gene lost 0 bases and the J gene lost 0 bases, with 6 bases spanning the gap. The CDR3 is 15 amino acids. In germline, CDR1 is MNHNY, CDR2 SVGAGI (reference sequence). This CDR3 is CASSYSGYSNQPQHF. For the CDR3, the DNA is TGTGCCAGCAGTTACTCGGGTTATAGCAATCAGCCCCAGCATTTT.

This clonotype appeared many times. The CDR3 DNA follows: TGTGCCAGCAGCCCGGGAAGGGGCCCCCAAGAGACCCAGTACTTC. Its protein is CASSPGRGPQETQYF. The chain employs TRBV11-2 and TRBJ2-5; perhaps D is TRBD1 or TRBD2 (5 bases each). V was pared by 5 bases and J by 1 base, with 14 bases between. Germline V gene lookup returns CDR1 SGHAT and CDR2 FQNNGV. The length of the CDR3 is 15 residues.

With respect to this clonotype: A read error may explain this, as a much larger clone is one base away. The gene calls are TRBV5-1 and TRBJ2-7; D may be TRBD2 (6 bases). Germline values: CDR1 SGHRS, CDR2 YFSETQ. The CDR3 contains 18 residues. CDR3 in amino acids: CTSSLDVVSRGINYEQYF. DNA for the CDR3: TGCACCAGCAGCTTGGATGTAGTTTCGCGGGGTATTAACTACGAGCAGTACTTC.

The genes are TRBV13 and TRBJ2-1; 10 nucleotides match TRBD2. V was pared by 5 bases and J by 2 bases, with 3 bases of the junction left unmatched. Germline CDR1 PRHDT, CDR2 FYEKMQ (reference sequence). The CDR3 covers 15 residues. CDR3 in DNA: TGTGCCAGCAGCCAACTAGCGGGACCCTACAATGAGCAGTTCTTC. This sequence encodes CASSQLAGPYNEQFF.

The table lists this clonotype with many counts. The V gene is TRBV10-3, the J gene TRBJ1-5; D not certain. Trimming removed 4 bases from V and 7 bases from J, with 11 bases in between. Germline CDR1 ENHRY, CDR2 SYGVKD. The CDR3 covers 13 residues. This CDR3 reads CAISADGTQPQHF. The CDR3 bases are TGTGCCATCAGTGCAGACGGTACACAGCCCCAGCATTTT.

The table lists this clonotype with many counts. The rearrangement links TRBV12-3 or TRBV12-4 to TRBJ1-1, with 11 positions matching TRBD1. The CDR3 consists of 14 residues. J lost 4 bases, V lost 6 bases, and 4 bases had no gene match. The CDR3 sequence: CASSWTGGFTEAFF. The CDR3 DNA is TGTGCCAGCAGCTGGACAGGGGGCTTCACTGAAGCTTTCTTT.

The chain couples TRBV6-6 to TRBJ2-1; D ambiguous. There are 17 residues in the CDR3. The germline gives CDR1 MNHNY, CDR2 SVGAGI (reference sequence). Trimming shortened V by 0 bases and J by 6 bases, and 18 bases separated the two germline ends. Here the CDR3 DNA reads TGTGCCAGCAGTTACTCGATGCCCAGCGTTCCCCGCAATGAGCAGTTCTTC. Amino acids: CASSYSMPSVPRNEQFF.

As for this clonotype: Since a much larger clone is just one base distant, this may be a read error. This chain joins TRBV6-2 or TRBV6-3 and TRBJ2-1; possible D gene TRBD1, 5 bases. Germline values: CDR1 MNHEY, CDR2 SVGEGT. The CDR3 is made up of 14 amino acids. CDR3 protein: CASRTDSSCNEQFF. In DNA, the CDR3 is TGTGCCAGCAGGACAGATAGCTCCTGCAATGAGCAGTTCTTC.

This clonotype was picked up many times. This chain joins TRBV20-1 and TRBJ1-5; 8 bases are a match to TRBD1. CDR3 size: 14 residues. Germline CDR1 and CDR2: DFQATT and SNEGSKA (reference sequence). Trimming at V came to 5 bases and at J to 5 bases, leaving 8 bases not matched to a gene. CDR3 region: CSASRPTGDQPQHF. CDR3 coding DNA: TGCAGTGCTTCCCGCCCGACAGGGGATCAGCCCCAGCATTTT.

In this sample, this clonotype turned up many times. The CDR3 nucleotides read TGTGCCAGCAGCCAAGGAGATAGGGCCCATGGCTACACCTTC. Its protein is CASSQGDRAHGYTF. The genes are TRBV3-1 and TRBJ1-2; unclear D gene. V lost 1 base and J 6 bases, leaving 12 bases between the germline ends. This CDR3 is built from 14 residues. Germline CDR1 reads LGHDT; CDR2 reads YNNKEL (reference sequence).

This clonotype came up many times. This chain's CDR3 is CSARGLAGGSAKNIQYF. The CDR3 nucleotides are TGCAGTGCTAGAGGTCTCGCGGGAGGTTCAGCCAAAAACATTCAGTACTTC. The chain links TRBV20-1 to TRBJ2-4; 8 bases agree with TRBD2. This CDR3 is 17 amino acids long. CDR1 is DFQATT, CDR2 SNEGSKA, per germline (reference sequence). With 1 base clipped from V and 0 bases from J, the junction kept 8 bases outside the gene matches.

This clonotype was detected many times. V and J are TRBV10-1 and TRBJ2-7, with 7 positions matching TRBD1. The V gene's germline CDR1 is WNHNN and CDR2 SYGVQD (reference sequence). Losses at the gene ends were 10 bases for V and 2 bases for J; bases not matched to a gene: 14. There are 15 residues in the CDR3. This chain's CDR3 is CAIRSFRDRAYEQYF. The CDR3 DNA reads TGCGCCATCCGATCCTTCCGGGACAGAGCCTACGAGCAGTACTTC.

In this sample, this clonotype turned up many times. The chain has TRBV27 and TRBJ1-6; 7 positions match TRBD1. The CDR3 spans 15 residues. The trim removed 4 bases at V and 9 bases at J, leaving 9 bases unmatched. The germline CDR1 and CDR2 sequences are MNHEY and SMNVEV (reference sequence). CDR3 protein: CASSSKTGHPSPLHF. The CDR3 region has the DNA TGTGCCAGCAGTTCAAAGACAGGGCACCCTTCACCCCTCCACTTT.

This clonotype was picked up many times. The V call is TRBV12-3 or TRBV12-4, the J call TRBJ2-7; 7 nucleotides align to TRBD1. There are 14 residues in the CDR3. Losses at the gene ends were 5 bases for V and 2 bases for J; bases not matched to a gene: 6. The CDR3 region is CASSRPGQTYEQYF. CDR3 nucleotide sequence: TGTGCCAGCAGTCGCCCGGGACAGACCTACGAGCAGTACTTC.

This clonotype has just one count. This chain connects TRBV29-1 to TRBJ1-2; 7 positions match TRBD1. V lost 0 bases and J lost 7; bases outside the gene matches: 5. The CDR3 consists of 13 residues. Germline-derived CDR1 and CDR2 are SQVTM and ANQGSEA. This CDR3 reads CSVEEPGQVGYTF. In nucleotides, the CDR3 is TGCAGCGTTGAAGAACCAGGACAGGTTGGCTACACCTTC.